The 22 T cell receptor beta chains below were found in one sample sequenced in a study of T cell responses to AZD1222 COVID-19 vaccine. Generated by immunoSEQ multiplex PCR, the TCRdb table keeps only in-frame clones and is missing some. The top ten clones hold under 8% of a sample with about 67,000 clones, about 83% of them seen once. The source material was peripheral blood, sampled 28 days after the second AZD1222 dose. These receptors were obtained from an adult who received the AZD1222 COVID-19 vaccine.

The table lists this clone with a count of one. This chain connects TRBV19 to TRBJ2-3, with 11 nucleotides matching TRBD2. The V gene end was trimmed by 9 bases and the J gene end by 2 bases; junction bases not matched to a gene: 13. Germline assignment: CDR1 LNHDA and CDR2 SQIVND (reference sequence). The CDR3 is 17 amino acids. The CDR3 DNA follows: TGTGCCAGCCTAGGGGGGACTAGCGGACGCGCCACAGATACGCAGTATTTT. This gives the protein CASLGGTSGRATDTQYF.

V gene TRBV27 combines with J gene TRBJ2-1, with D perhaps TRBD2 (5 bases). Germline CDR1 and CDR2: MNHEY and SMNVEV (reference sequence). CDR3 size: 15 residues. Trimming removed 2 bases from V and 8 bases from J, with 16 bases in between. The chain's CDR3 is CASSLRWSSPHEQFF. CDR3 nucleotide sequence: TGTGCCAGCAGTTTAAGGTGGTCTAGCCCTCATGAGCAGTTCTTC.

The chain employs TRBV3-1 (or the pseudogene TRBV3-2) and TRBJ2-7; unclear D gene. The V end was cut by 3 bases, the J end by 4 bases, with 4 bases between. The length of the CDR3 is 11 residues. CDR1 is LGHDT and CDR2 is YNNKEL in the germline V gene (reference sequence). Written as DNA, the CDR3 is TGTGCCAGCAGCCAGGGTTACGAGCAGTACTTC. Its translation: CASSQGYEQYF.

The CDR3 loop reads CASSPTVAKNIQYF. DNA for the CDR3: TGCGCCAGCAGCCCGACAGTAGCCAAAAACATTCAGTACTTC. This chain joins TRBV5-1 and TRBJ2-4, with D maybe TRBD1 (5 bases). CDR3 length equals 14 residues. Germline assignment: CDR1 SGHRS and CDR2 YFSETQ. V was pared by 4 bases and J by 0 bases, with 8 bases between.

The chain joins TRBV5-4 to TRBJ1-4, with TRBD1 as a possible D gene (6 bases). V lost 4 bases and J 5 bases, leaving 9 bases between the germline ends. CDR3 size: 13 residues. CDR1 is SGHNT, CDR2 YYREEE, per germline (reference sequence). In nucleotides, the CDR3 is TGTGCCAGCAGCCAGGACAGAAATGAAAAACTGTTTTTT. Protein product: CASSQDRNEKLFF.

The rearrangement uses TRBV7-9 and TRBJ2-3, with 8 bases aligning to TRBD2. The CDR3 is 15 residues long. V was clipped by 6 bases and J by 2 bases; unmatched bases: 7. Per germline, CDR1 SEHNR and CDR2 FQNEAQ (reference sequence). The CDR3 sequence: CASRPTSGFTDTQYF. DNA for the CDR3: TGTGCCAGCAGACCAACTAGCGGTTTCACAGATACGCAGTATTTT.

This clone was seen a single time. The CDR3 loop reads CASSLATGEQPQHF. In DNA form, the CDR3 reads TGTGCCAGCAGCTTAGCGACAGGGGAACAGCCCCAGCATTTT. This chain links TRBV7-8 with TRBJ1-5; 8 bases are a match to TRBD1. This CDR3 is built from 14 residues. J was trimmed by 7 bases and V by 0 bases; bases with no gene match: 2. Germline lookup yields CDR1 SGHVS and CDR2 FQNEAQ.

The chain uses TRBV6-1 and TRBJ2-7, with 10 bases identical to TRBD1. The CDR3 covers 16 residues. CDR1 and CDR2 from the germline V gene are MNHNS and SASEGT. The V segment lost 2 bases and the J segment 3 bases; nucleotides outside the gene matches: 7. CDR3 region: CASSEPGTGEYYEQYF. CDR3 coding DNA: TGTGCCAGCAGTGAACCCGGGACAGGGGAGTACTACGAGCAGTACTTC.

This chain connects TRBV13 to TRBJ2-1; no clear D. In germline, CDR1 is PRHDT, CDR2 FYEKMQ (reference sequence). The V gene lost 5 bases and the J gene lost 0 bases, with 11 bases spanning the gap. There are 15 residues in the CDR3. CDR3 residues: CASSRAAYSYNEQFF. CDR3 sequence (DNA): TGTGCCAGCAGCAGAGCAGCTTACTCCTACAATGAGCAGTTCTTC.

This clone was seen a single time. The chain recombines TRBV2 with TRBJ1-2; D perhaps matches TRBD1 (5 bases). Germline lookup yields CDR1 SNHLY and CDR2 FYNNEI. The CDR3 has 13 residues. V shed 0 bases and J shed 10 bases, with 12 bases lying between them. DNA for the CDR3: TGTGCCAGCAGTGAAGCCCGTTGGGGCCTCTACACCTTC. Translation gives CASSEARWGLYTF.

The chain combines TRBV5-1 with TRBJ2-5; D is ambiguous. Germline lookup yields CDR1 SGHRS and CDR2 YFSETQ. Between the trimmed V and J ends, which lost 0 bases and 5 bases, there was a span of 17 bases. This CDR3 region has 16 residues. CDR3 region: CASSLGRVRVQETQYF. The DNA of the CDR3 is TGCGCCAGCAGCTTGGGTAGGGTTAGGGTCCAGGAGACCCAGTACTTC. The full variable domain, with the rest looked up from reference TRBV5-1 and TRBJ2-5, is KAGVTQTPRYLIKTRGQQVTLSCSPISGHRSVSWYQQTPGQGLQFLFEYFSETQRNKGNFPGRFSGRQFSNSRSEMNVSTLELGDSALYLCASSLGRVRVQETQYFGPGTRLLVL.

V and J are TRBV29-1 and TRBJ2-2; D possibly corresponds to TRBD2 (7 bases). V dropped 1 base and J dropped 4 bases, with 19 bases sitting between them. CDR1 SQVTM and CDR2 ANQGSEA come from the germline V gene. The CDR3 runs 17 residues. The CDR3 protein is CSVEGGGGPLGTGELFF. In DNA form, the CDR3 reads TGCAGCGTTGAAGGTGGGGGGGGGCCTCTTGGCACCGGGGAGCTGTTTTTT.

The chain combines TRBV29-1 with TRBJ1-3; D is ambiguous. Germline CDR1 and CDR2: SQVTM and ANQGSEA. V gave up 4 bases and J gave up 4 bases, with 11 bases separating them. This CDR3 comprises 13 residues. The CDR3 is CSVVPQSGNTIYF. The CDR3 nucleotides are TGCAGCGTTGTCCCGCAGTCCGGAAACACCATATATTTT.

The chain is built from TRBV28 and TRBJ2-1; a possible D gene is TRBD2 (6 bases). In germline, CDR1 is MDHEN, CDR2 SYDVKM. The CDR3 totals 13 residues. The ends were cut back, 6 bases at V and 5 bases at J, with 11 bases in the middle. In nucleotides, the CDR3 is TGTGCCAGCAGCAAACGGGGGAACAATGAGCAGTTCTTC. This codes for CASSKRGNNEQFF.

CDR3 coding DNA: TGTGCCAGCAGCTTGGCCGAGGGGACAGGGGGACACTATGGCTACACCTTC. It specifies CASSLAEGTGGHYGYTF. The chain is built from TRBV5-4 and TRBJ1-2; 11 bases agree with TRBD1. J lost 3 bases, V lost 0 bases, and 7 bases had no gene match. Germline V gene data show CDR1 as SGHNT and CDR2 as YYREEE (reference sequence). This CDR3 is 17 amino acids long. The full variable domain, in which reference TRBV5-4 and TRBJ1-2 provide the parts outside the CDR3, is ETGVTQSPTHLIKTRGQQVTLRCSSQSGHNTVSWYQQALGQGPQFIFQYYREEENGRGNFPPRFSGLQFPNYSSELNVNALELDDSALYLCASSLAEGTGGHYGYTFGSGTRLTVV.

The V gene is TRBV29-1, the J gene TRBJ2-7; perhaps TRBD1 as D (6 bases). CDR3 length: 14 amino acids. CDR1 and CDR2 (germline): SQVTM, ANQGSEA. V lost 7 bases to trimming and J lost 2 bases, with 18 bases between them. For the CDR3, the DNA is TGCAGCGCAAATGGGGGCGAACTAACCTACGAGCAGTACTTC. This encodes CSANGGELTYEQYF.

This chain links TRBV7-2 with TRBJ2-1; 10 bases are a match to TRBD2. V gave up 5 bases and J gave up 3 bases; unmatched junction bases: 4. Germline V lookup: CDR1 SGHTA, CDR2 FQGNSA. The CDR3 covers 15 residues. The CDR3 spells CASSPASGGYNEQFF. The DNA of the CDR3 is TGTGCCAGCAGCCCAGCTAGCGGGGGCTACAATGAGCAGTTCTTC.

The chain combines TRBV13 with TRBJ2-3, with D possibly being TRBD2 (7 bases). V was pared by 5 bases and J by 2 bases, with 17 bases between. This CDR3 has 16 amino acids. CDR1 PRHDT and CDR2 FYEKMQ come from the germline V gene (reference sequence). The CDR3 region is CASSQPGGRLTDTQYF. In DNA, the CDR3 is TGTGCCAGCAGCCAGCCCGGGGGGCGACTCACAGATACGCAGTATTTT. The variable domain in full, completed from reference TRBV13 and TRBJ2-3, reads AAGVIQSPRHLIKEKRETATLKCYPIPRHDTVYWYQQGPGQDPQFLISFYEKMQSDKGSIPDRFSAQQFSDYHSELNMSSLELGDSALYFCASSQPGGRLTDTQYFGPGTRLTVL.

The chain carries TRBV7-9 and TRBJ2-7; maybe TRBD1 (5 bases). Trimming stripped 1 base from V and 0 bases from J, with 10 bases between. This CDR3 comprises 15 residues. Germline loops: CDR1 SEHNR, CDR2 FQNEAQ (reference sequence). CDR3 coding DNA: TGTGCCAGCAGCTTAGGGTCAGGGATCTCCTACGAGCAGTACTTC. This codes for CASSLGSGISYEQYF.

The chain recombines TRBV27 with TRBJ1-2, with D possibly TRBD1 on 6 matching bases. Between the trimmed V and J ends, which lost 5 bases and 3 bases, there was a span of 10 bases. This CDR3 is 13 amino acids long. The germline V gene encodes CDR1 MNHEY and CDR2 SMNVEV (reference sequence). The CDR3 DNA follows: TGTGCCAGCAGTCGGACAGCGGACTATGGCTACACCTTC. This sequence encodes CASSRTADYGYTF.

This clone was recorded once. Different DNA sequences within this sample yield the same CDR3. The V call is TRBV3-1 (or the pseudogene TRBV3-2), the J call TRBJ2-6; the D is unclear. The CDR3 spans 15 residues. Germline CDR1 is LGHDT and CDR2 is YNNKEL (reference sequence). V was shortened by 0 bases and J by 0 bases, with 3 bases between the two germline ends. The CDR3 protein is CASSQDYSGANVLTF. DNA of the CDR3: TGTGCCAGCAGCCAAGATTACTCTGGGGCCAACGTCCTGACTTTC.

V gene TRBV25-1 combines with J gene TRBJ2-3, with D possibly being TRBD1 (6 bases). Germline CDR1 MGHDK, CDR2 SYGVNS. The ends were cut back, 3 bases at V and 1 base at J, with 8 bases in the middle. The CDR3 runs 14 residues. The CDR3 DNA sequence: TGTGCCAGCAGTGACGAGGGGGGCACAGATACGCAGTATTTT. Translating it yields CASSDEGGTDTQYF.